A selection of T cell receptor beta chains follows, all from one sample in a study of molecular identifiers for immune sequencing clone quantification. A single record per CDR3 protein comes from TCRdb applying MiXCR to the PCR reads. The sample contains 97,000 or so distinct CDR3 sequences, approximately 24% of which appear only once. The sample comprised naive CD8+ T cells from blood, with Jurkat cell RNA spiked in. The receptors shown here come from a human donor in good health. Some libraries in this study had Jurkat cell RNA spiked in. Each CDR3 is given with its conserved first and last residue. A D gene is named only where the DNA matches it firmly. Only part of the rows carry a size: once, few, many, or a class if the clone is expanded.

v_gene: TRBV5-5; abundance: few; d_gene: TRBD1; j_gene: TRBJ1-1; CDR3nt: TGTGCCAGCAGCTTCCGGGACAGTTACACTGAAGCTTTCTTT; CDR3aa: CASSFRDSYTEAFF
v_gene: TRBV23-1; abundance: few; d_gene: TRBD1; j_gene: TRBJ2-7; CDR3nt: TGCGCCAGCAGTCAACTATTGGGACAGTCCTACGAGCAGTACTTC; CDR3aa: CASSQLLGQSYEQYF
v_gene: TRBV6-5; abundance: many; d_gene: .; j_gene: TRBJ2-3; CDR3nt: TGTGCCAGCAGCCAAGGGGGCACAGATACGCAGTATTTT; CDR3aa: CASSQGGTDTQYF
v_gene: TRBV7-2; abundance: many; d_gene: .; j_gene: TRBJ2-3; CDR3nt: TGTGCCAGCAGCTTAGTGGTGGGGGCCTGGGCAGATACGCAGTATTTT; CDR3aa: CASSLVVGAWADTQYF
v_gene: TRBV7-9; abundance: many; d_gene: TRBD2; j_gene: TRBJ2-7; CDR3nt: TGTGCCAGCAGCTCCGGACTAGCGGGAGGCAAGGGGTACGAGCAGTACTTC; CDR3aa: CASSSGLAGGKGYEQYF
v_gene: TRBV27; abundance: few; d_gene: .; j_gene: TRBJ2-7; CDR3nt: TGTGCCAGCACCCCGGGACGGGGTCACCACGAGCAGTACTTC; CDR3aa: CASTPGRGHHEQYF
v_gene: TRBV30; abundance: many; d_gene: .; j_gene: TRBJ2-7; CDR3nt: TGTGCCTGGAGTACAGTACGGGTCTACGAGCAGTACTTC; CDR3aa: CAWSTVRVYEQYF
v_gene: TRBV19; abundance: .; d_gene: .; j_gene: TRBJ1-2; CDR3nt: TGTGCCAGTCAGACCTGGGGCTATGGCTACACCTTC; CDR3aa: CASQTWGYGYTF
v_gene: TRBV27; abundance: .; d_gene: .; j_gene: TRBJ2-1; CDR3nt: TGTGCCAGCAGTTCCTCCGGGACCATCAATGAGCAGTTCTTC; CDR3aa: CASSSSGTINEQFF
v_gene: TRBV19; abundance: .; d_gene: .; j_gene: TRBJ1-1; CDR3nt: TGTGCCAGTAGTCTAGGGACACTCCCCGGAGCTTTCTTT; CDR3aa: CASSLGTLPGAFF
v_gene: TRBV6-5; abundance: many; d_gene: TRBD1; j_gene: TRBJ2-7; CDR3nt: TGTGCCAGCAGTTCAAATTCGGGACAGCACTACGAGCAGTACTTC; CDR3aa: CASSSNSGQHYEQYF
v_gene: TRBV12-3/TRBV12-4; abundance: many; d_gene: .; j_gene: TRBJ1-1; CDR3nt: TGTGCCAGCACCCCGGGGTCGTCCCGGAACACTGAAGCTTTCTTT; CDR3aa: CASTPGSSRNTEAFF
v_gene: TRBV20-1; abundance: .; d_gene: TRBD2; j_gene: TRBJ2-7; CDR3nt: TGCAGTGCAAATCGACTAGCGGGAACCTACGAGCAGTACTTC; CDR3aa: CSANRLAGTYEQYF
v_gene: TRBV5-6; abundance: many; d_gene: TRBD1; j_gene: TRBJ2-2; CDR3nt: TGTGCCAGCGCTATCGGGACAGGGTTCTCCGGGGAGCTGTTTTTT; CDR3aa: CASAIGTGFSGELFF
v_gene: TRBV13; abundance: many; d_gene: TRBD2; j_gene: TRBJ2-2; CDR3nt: TGTGCCAGCAGCTCCCTACCCCCTAGCGGGAGTAGCCCCGGGGAGCTGTTTTTT; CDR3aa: CASSSLPPSGSSPGELFF
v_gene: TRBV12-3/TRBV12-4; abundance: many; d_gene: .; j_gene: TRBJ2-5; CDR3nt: TGTGCCAGCAGTTCCACGTTTTACGGGAGTGAGACCCAGTACTTC; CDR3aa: CASSSTFYGSETQYF
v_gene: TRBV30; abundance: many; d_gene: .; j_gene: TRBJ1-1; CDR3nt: TGTGCCTGGAGCGATACGGGACTTATGGGGACTGAAGCTTTCTTT; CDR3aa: CAWSDTGLMGTEAFF
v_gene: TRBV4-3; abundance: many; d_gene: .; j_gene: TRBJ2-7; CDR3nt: TGCGCCAGCAGCCAAGACGGATCTGCCTACGAGCAGTACTTC; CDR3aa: CASSQDGSAYEQYF
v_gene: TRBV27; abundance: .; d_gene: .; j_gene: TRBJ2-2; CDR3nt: TGTGCCAGCAGTTTTTTAAGGGAGACAATGCCCGGGGAGCTGCTTTTT; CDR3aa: CASSFLRETMPGELLF
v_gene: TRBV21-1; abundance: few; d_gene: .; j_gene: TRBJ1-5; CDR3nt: TGTGCCAGCAGGCCCGATGAGGGCGCAGGACAGCCCCAGCATTTT; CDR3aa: CASRPDEGAGQPQHF
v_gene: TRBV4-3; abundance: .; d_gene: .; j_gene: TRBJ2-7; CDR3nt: TGCGCCAGCAGCGAGAGCCTCGGGGCCTACGAGCAGTACTTC; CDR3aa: CASSESLGAYEQYF
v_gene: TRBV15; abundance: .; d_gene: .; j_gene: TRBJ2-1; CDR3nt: TGTGCCACCAGCAGAGATCTTGAATCGACAGCCCGTCGGGGGCAGTTCTTC; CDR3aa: CATSRDLESTARRGQFF
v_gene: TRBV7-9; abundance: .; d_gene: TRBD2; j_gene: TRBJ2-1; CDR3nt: TGTGCCAGCAGCTCAGAAAGCGGGGGTGCCTACAATGAGCGGTTCTTC; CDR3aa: CASSSESGGAYNERFF
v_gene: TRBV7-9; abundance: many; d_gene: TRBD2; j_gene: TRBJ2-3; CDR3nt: TGTGCCAGCAGCTTAGGAGAGCTAGCGGGGTACACAGATACGCAGTATTTT; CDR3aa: CASSLGELAGYTDTQYF
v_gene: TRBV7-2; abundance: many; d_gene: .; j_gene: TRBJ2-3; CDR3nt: TGTGCCAGCAGCTTAACGTCCGGACTCACCGGCACAGATACGCAGTATTTT; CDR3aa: CASSLTSGLTGTDTQYF
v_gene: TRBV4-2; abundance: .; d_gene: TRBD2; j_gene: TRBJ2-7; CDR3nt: TGTGCCAGCGGCCAAGCGGGTGGACTAGAGATTTACGAGCAGTACTTC; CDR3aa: CASGQAGGLEIYEQYF
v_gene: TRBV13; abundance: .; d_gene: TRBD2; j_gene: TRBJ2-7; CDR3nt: TGTGCCAGCAGCAACCCCGGGACTAGCGGGAACTACGAGCAGTACTTC; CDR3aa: CASSNPGTSGNYEQYF
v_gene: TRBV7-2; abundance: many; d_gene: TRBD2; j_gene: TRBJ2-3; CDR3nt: TGTGCCAGCGGCACTAGACTAGCGGGGGTGTATTTT; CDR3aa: CASGTRLAGVYF
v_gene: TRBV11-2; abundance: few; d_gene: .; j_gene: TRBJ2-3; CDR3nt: TGTGCCAGCAGCCGGAGCGGGTGGGAGGCGGATACGCAGTATTTT; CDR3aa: CASSRSGWEADTQYF
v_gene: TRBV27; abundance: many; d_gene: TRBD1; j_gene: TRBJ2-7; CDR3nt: TGTGCCAGCAGTTGGACAGGGGGTAATTACGAGCAGTACTTC; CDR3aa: CASSWTGGNYEQYF
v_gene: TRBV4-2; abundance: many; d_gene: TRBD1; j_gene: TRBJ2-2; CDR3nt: TGTGCCAGCAGCCAATACGACAGGGTGCCCGGGGAGCTGTTTTTT; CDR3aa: CASSQYDRVPGELFF
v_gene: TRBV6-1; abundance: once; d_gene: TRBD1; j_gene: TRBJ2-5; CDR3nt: TGTGCCAGCAGTGCGGCCTTTACAGGGGGAGCAGAGACCCAGTACTTC; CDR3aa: CASSAAFTGGAETQYF
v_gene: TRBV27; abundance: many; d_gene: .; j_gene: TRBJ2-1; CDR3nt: TGTGCCAGCAGCCCATACGTAGGGGGGGCCCACAATGAGCAGTTCTTC; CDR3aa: CASSPYVGGAHNEQFF
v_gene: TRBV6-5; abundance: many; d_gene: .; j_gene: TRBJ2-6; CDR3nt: TGTGCCAGCAGTTACGGACAGTTAGGCTCTGGGGCCAACGTCCTGACTTTC; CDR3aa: CASSYGQLGSGANVLTF
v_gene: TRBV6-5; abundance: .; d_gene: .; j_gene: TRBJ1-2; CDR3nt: TGTGCCCGCAGTTACCCGGCCCCCTATGGCTACACCTTC; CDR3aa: CARSYPAPYGYTF
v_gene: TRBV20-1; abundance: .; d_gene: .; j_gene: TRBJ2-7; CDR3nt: TGCAGTGCTAGAGTCTCTGGGGCCGAGCCGTCCTACGAGCAGTACTTC; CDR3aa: CSARVSGAEPSYEQYF
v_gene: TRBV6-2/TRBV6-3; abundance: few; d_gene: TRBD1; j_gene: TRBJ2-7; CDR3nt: TGTGCCAGTTTCTTTGGGACAGCCTACGAGCAGTACTTC; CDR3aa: CASFFGTAYEQYF